This TCR beta chain derives from a study of Ad26.COV2.S vaccination and SARS-CoV-2 variants. Study information: Donor joined the COV1001 Ad26.COV2.S trial arm. General study results and limits: Considerable breadth of spike-specific CD8+ and CD4+ T cell responses has reportedly been documented following vaccination. TCR breadth and depth analyses may have underestimated total T cell responses.

This clone was seen a few times. Its antigen is still unknown. Sequencing was performed with immunoSEQ multiplex PCR; in TCRdb, only in-frame clones are kept and a portion is missing. Here the sample spans roughly 400,000 clones, 80% to 95% being singletons. This CDR3 comprises 17 residues. CDR1 is MNHEY, CDR2 SVGEGT, per germline. Unmatched junction bases numbered 7, after V lost 2 bases and J lost 0 bases. Stated treatment: 15 to 20 received Ad26.COV2.S at low or high dose, single or two shots; several received placebo; per-sample allocation not given. It was on day 63 after the first vaccine or placebo injection that samples were taken. Wuhan-strain spike was delivered by a replication-incompetent Ad26 vector.

V and J are TRBV6-2 or TRBV6-3 and TRBJ1-5; TRBD1 aligns across 7 bases. This sample comprised peripheral blood, obtained in a trial of Ad26.COV2.S vaccine versus placebo. The TCR comes from a person between 18 and 60 years old who received the Ad26.COV2.S COVID-19 vaccine or a placebo. The CDR3 protein is CASSYETGRYSNQPQHF. CDR3 nucleotides: TGTGCCAGCAGTTACGAGACAGGGCGGTATAGCAATCAGCCCCAGCATTTT.